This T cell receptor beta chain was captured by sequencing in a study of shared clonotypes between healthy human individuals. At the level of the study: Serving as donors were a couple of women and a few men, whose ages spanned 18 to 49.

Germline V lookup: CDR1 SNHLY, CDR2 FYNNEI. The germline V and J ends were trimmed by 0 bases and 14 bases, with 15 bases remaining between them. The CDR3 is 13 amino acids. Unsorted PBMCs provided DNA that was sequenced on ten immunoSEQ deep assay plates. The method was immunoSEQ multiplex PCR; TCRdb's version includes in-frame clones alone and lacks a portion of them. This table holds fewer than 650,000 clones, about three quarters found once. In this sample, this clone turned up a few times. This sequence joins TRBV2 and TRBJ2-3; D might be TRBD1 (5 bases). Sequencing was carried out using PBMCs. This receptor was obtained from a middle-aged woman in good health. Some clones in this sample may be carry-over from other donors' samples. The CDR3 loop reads CASSEANGAMGYF. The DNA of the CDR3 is TGTGCCAGCAGTGAAGCGAATGGGGCGATGGGGTATTTT.